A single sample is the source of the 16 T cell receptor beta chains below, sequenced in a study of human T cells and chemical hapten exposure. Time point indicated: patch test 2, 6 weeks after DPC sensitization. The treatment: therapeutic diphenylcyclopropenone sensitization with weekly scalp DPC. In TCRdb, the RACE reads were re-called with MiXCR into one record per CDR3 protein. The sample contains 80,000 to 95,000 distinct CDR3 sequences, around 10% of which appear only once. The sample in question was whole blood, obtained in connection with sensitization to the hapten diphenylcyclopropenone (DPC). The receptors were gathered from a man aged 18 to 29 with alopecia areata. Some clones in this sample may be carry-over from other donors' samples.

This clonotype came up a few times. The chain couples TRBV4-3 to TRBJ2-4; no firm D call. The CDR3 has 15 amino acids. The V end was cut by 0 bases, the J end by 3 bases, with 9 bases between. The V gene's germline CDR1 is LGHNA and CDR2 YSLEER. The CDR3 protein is CASSQDPGDKNIQYF. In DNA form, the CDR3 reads TGCGCCAGCAGCCAAGATCCTGGGGACAAAAACATTCAGTACTTC.

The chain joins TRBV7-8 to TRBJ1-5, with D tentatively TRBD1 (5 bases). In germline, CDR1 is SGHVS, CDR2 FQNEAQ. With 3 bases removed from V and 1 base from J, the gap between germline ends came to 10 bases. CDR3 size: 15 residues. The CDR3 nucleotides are TGTGCCAGCAGCTTGGACCAGGGAAGCAATCAGCCCCAGCATTTT. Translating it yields CASSLDQGSNQPQHF.

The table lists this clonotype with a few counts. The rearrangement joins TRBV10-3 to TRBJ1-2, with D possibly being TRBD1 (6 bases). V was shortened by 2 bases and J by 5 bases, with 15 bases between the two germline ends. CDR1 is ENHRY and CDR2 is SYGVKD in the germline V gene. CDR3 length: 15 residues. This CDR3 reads CAISENRASLYGYTF. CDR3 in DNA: TGTGCCATCAGTGAGAACAGGGCTTCGTTATATGGCTACACCTTC.

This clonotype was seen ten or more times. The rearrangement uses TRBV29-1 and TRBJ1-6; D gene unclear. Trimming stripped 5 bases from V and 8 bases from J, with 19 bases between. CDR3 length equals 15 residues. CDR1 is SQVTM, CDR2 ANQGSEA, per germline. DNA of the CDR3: TGCAGCGTTCCTAGGGCGGGGAATTTGGATTCACCCCTCCACTTT. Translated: CSVPRAGNLDSPLHF.

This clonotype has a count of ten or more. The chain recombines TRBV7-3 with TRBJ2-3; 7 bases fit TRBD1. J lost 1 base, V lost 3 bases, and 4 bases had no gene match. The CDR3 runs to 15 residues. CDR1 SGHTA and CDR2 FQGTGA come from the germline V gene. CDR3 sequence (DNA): TGTGCCAGCAGCTTTACAGGGGATCGCACAGATACGCAGTATTTT. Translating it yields CASSFTGDRTDTQYF.

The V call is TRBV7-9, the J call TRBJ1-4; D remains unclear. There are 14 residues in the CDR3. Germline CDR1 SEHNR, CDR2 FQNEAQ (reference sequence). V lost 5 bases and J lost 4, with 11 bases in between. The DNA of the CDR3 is TGTGCCAGCAGCCAGGACGGTGATAATGAAAAACTGTTTTTT. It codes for CASSQDGDNEKLFF.

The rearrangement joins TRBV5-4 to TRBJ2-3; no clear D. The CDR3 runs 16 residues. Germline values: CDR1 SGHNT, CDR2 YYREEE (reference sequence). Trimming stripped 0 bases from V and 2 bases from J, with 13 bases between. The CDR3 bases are TGTGCCAGCAGCTTGGCGACCCCTCACCACACAGATACGCAGTATTTT. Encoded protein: CASSLATPHHTDTQYF.

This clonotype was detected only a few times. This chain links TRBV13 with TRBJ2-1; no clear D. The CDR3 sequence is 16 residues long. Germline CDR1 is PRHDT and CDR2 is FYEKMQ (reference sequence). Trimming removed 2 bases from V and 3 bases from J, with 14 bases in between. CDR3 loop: CASSLTRNARYNEQFF. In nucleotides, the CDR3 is TGTGCCAGCAGCTTAACCCGGAACGCTCGCTACAATGAGCAGTTCTTC. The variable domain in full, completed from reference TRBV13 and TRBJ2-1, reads AAGVIQSPRHLIKEKRETATLKCYPIPRHDTVYWYQQGPGQDPQFLISFYEKMQSDKGSIPDRFSAQQFSDYHSELNMSSLELGDSALYFCASSLTRNARYNEQFFGPGTRLTVL.

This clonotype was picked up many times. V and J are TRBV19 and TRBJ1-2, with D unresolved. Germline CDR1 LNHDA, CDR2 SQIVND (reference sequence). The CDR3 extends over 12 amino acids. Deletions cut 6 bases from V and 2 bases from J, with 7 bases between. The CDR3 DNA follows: TGTGCCAGTAGCTCAAAGAACTATGGCTACACCTTC. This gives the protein CASSSKNYGYTF.

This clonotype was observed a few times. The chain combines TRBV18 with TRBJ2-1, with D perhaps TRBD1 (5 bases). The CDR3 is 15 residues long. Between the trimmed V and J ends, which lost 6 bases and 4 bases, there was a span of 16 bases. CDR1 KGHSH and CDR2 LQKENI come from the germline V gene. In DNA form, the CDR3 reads TGTGCCAGCTCTCAGATCAGGGCATCGTACAATGAGCAGTTCTTC. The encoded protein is CASSQIRASYNEQFF.

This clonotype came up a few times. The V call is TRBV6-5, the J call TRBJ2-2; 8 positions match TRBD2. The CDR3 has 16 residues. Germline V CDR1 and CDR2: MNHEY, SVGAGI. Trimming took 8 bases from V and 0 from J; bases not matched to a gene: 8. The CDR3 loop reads CASSTPGGANTGELFF. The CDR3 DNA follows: TGTGCCAGCTCTACCCCGGGGGGGGCGAACACCGGGGAGCTGTTTTTT.

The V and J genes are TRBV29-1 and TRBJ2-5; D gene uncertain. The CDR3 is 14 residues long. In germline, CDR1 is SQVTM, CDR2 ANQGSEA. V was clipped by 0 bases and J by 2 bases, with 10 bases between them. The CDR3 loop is CSVEDGFYQETQYF. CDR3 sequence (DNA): TGCAGCGTTGAAGACGGTTTCTATCAAGAGACCCAGTACTTC.

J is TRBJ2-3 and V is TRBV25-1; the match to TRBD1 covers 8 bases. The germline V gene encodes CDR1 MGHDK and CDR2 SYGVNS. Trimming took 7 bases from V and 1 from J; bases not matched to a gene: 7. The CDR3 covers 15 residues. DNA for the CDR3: TGTGCCAGCACACCCCCGGGACAGGGCACAGATACGCAGTATTTT. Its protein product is CASTPPGQGTDTQYF.

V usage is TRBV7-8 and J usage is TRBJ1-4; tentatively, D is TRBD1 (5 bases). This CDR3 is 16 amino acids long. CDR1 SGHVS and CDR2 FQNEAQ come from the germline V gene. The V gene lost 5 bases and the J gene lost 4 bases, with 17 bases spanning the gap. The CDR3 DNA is TGTGCCAGCAGCCTACGAACGGGAGGGGTTAATGAAAAACTGTTTTTT. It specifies CASSLRTGGVNEKLFF.

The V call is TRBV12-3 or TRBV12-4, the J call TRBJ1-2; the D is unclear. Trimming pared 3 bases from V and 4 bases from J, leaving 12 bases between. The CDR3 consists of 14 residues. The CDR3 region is CASSFVWEFYGYTF. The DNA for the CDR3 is TGTGCCAGCAGTTTTGTTTGGGAGTTCTATGGCTACACCTTC.

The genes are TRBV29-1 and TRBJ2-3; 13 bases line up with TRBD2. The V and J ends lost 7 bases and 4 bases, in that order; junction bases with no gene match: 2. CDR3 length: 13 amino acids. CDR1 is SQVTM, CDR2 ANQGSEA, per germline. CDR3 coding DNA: TGCAGCGGAGGGACTAGCGGGGCAGATACGCAGTATTTT. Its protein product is CSGGTSGADTQYF.